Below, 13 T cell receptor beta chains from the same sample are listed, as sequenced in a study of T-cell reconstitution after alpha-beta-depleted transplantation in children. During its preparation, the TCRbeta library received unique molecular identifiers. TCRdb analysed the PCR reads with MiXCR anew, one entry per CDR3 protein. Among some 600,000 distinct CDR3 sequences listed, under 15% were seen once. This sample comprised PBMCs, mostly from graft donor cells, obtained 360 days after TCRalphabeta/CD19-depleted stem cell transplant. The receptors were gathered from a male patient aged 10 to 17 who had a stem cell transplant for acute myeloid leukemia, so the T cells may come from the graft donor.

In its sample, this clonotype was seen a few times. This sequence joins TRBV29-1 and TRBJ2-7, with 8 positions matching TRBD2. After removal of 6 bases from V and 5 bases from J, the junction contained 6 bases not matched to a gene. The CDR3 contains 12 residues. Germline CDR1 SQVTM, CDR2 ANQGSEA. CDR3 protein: CSVRSGSHEQYF. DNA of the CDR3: TGCAGCGTAAGGAGCGGGAGCCACGAGCAGTACTTC.

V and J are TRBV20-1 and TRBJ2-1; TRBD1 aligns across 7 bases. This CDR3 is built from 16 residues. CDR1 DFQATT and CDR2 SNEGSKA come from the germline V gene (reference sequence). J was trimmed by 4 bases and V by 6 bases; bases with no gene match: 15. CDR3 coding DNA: TGCAGTGCCAACCCCTGGACAGGAGATAATTACAATGAGCAGTTCTTC. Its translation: CSANPWTGDNYNEQFF.

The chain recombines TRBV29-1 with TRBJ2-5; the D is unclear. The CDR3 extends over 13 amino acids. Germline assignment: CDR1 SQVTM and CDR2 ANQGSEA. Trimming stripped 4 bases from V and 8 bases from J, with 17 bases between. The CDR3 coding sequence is TGCAGCGTTGCCCCCGAAGTGACACGAACCCAGTACTTC. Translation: CSVAPEVTRTQYF.

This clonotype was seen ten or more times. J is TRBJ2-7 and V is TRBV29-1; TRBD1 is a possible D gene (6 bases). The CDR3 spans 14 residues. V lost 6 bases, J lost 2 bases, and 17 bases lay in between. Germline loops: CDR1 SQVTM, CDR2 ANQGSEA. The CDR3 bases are TGCAGCGTAGCCGGACAGCCAAGAGCCTACGAGCAGTACTTC. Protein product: CSVAGQPRAYEQYF.

The CDR3 nucleotides are TGCAGTGCTAGGATTGGGGGCAACACCGGGGAGCTGTTTTTT. It yields the protein CSARIGGNTGELFF. The chain has TRBV20-1 and TRBJ2-2; a weak D match, TRBD1 (6 bases). The CDR3 length is 14 residues. With 3 bases removed from V and 2 bases from J, the gap between germline ends came to 10 bases. The V gene's germline CDR1 is DFQATT and CDR2 SNEGSKA (reference sequence).

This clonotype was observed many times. The CDR3 loop reads CSVEDRGEGTGELFF. The CDR3 coding sequence is TGCAGCGTTGAAGATCGAGGGGAAGGCACCGGGGAGCTGTTTTTT. The chain uses TRBV29-1 and TRBJ2-2; either TRBD1 or TRBD2 may fit D (5 bases each). This CDR3 contains 15 residues. The germline V and J ends were trimmed by 0 bases and 4 bases, with 12 bases remaining between them. Germline assignment: CDR1 SQVTM and CDR2 ANQGSEA.

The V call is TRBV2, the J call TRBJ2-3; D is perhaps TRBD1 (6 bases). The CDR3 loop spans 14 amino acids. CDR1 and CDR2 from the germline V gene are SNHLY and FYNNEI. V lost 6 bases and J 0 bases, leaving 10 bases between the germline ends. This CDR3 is CASRERGSTDTQYF. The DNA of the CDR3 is TGTGCCAGCAGAGAAAGGGGGAGCACAGATACGCAGTATTTT.

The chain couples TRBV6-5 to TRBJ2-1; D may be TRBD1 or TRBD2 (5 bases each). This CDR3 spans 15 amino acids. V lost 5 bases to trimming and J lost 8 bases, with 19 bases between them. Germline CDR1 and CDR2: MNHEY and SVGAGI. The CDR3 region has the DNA TGTGCCAGCAGTCCAGCCGGGACCGCCGCCGATGAGCAGTTCTTC. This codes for CASSPAGTAADEQFF.

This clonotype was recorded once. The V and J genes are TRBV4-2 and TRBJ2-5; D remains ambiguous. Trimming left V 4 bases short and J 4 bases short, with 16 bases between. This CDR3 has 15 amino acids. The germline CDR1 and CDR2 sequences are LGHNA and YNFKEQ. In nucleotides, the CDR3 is TGTGCCAGCAGCCCCGCTTACAGCTGCCCAGAGACCCAGTACTTC. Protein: CASSPAYSCPETQYF.

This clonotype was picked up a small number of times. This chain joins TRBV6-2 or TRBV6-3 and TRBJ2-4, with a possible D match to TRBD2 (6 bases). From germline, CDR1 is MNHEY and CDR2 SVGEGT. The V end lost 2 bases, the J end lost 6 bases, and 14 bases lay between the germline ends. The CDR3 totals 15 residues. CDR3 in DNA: TGTGCCAGCAGTTACCAGGAACTAGCCTCAAACATTCAGTACTTC. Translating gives CASSYQELASNIQYF.

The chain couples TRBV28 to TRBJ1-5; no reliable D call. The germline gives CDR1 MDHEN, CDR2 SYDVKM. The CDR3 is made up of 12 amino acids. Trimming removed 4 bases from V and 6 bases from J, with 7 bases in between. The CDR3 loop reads CASSSWRQPQHF. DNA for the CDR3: TGTGCCAGCAGTTCCTGGCGTCAGCCCCAGCATTTT.

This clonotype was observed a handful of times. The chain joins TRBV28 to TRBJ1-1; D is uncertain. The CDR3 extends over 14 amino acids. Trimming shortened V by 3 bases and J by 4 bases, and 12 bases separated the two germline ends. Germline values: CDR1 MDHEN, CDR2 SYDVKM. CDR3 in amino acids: CASSFAGYITEAFF. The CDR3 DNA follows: TGTGCCAGCAGTTTCGCGGGATACATCACTGAAGCTTTCTTT.

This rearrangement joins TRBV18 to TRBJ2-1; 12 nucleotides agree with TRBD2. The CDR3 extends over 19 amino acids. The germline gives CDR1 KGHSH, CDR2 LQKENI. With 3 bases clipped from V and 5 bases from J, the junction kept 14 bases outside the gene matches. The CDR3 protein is CASSPSSELAGGLDNEQFF. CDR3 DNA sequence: TGTGCCAGCTCACCGAGCAGTGAGCTAGCGGGAGGGTTGGACAATGAGCAGTTCTTC.